This T cell receptor beta chain appears in the sequencing data of a study of blood T cell repertoires in COVID-19. Per the germline V gene, CDR1 is LNHDA and CDR2 is SQIVND (reference sequence). Trimming removed 5 bases at V and 4 bases at J, with 8 bases between. The CDR3 runs 12 residues. Method: immunoSEQ multiplex PCR; TCRdb's copy keeps in-frame clones and lacks some. This table holds about 120,000 clones, roughly 69% found once. This clone was picked up a small number of times. Sequencing was done on a sample of peripheral blood. This receptor was obtained from a woman aged 70-85 years with acute or convalescent COVID-19. The rearrangement links TRBV19 to TRBJ1-2; the D gene is possibly TRBD1 (5 bases). CDR3 sequence (DNA): TGTGCCAGTAGTCAGGGTCCCTATGGCTACACCTTC. Its protein product is CASSQGPYGYTF. The full variable domain, its missing parts supplied by reference TRBV19 and TRBJ1-2, is DGGITQSPKYLFRKEGQNVTLSCEQNLNHDAMYWYRQDPGQGLRLIYYSQIVNDFQKGDIAEGYSVSREKKESFPLTVTSAQKNPTAFYLCASSQGPYGYTFGSGTRLTVV.